What follows describes a single T cell receptor (beta chain). Its antigen is currently unknown. Generated by immunoSEQ multiplex PCR, the TCRdb table keeps only in-frame clones and is missing some. In the table there are some 120,000 clones, 92% of which are singletons. V shed 1 base and J shed 2 bases, with 5 bases lying between them. This CDR3 region has 13 residues. Germline-derived CDR1 and CDR2 are MNHNS and SASEGT. These data are taken from a study of T cell responses to AZD1222 COVID-19 vaccine. Whole-study results and caveats: The donor group comprised mostly white British people and more females; the analysis possibly underestimated clonal diversity. No repertoire was sampled before or during the peak T cell response, only after it.

Second-dose schedules of about 4 or about 12 weeks were combined. The starting material was peripheral blood, obtained 28 days after the second AZD1222 dose. This chain connects TRBV6-1 to TRBJ1-2; D not resolved. The sequence derives from an adult who received the AZD1222 COVID-19 vaccine. The CDR3 DNA reads as TGTGCCAGCAGTGAAGGGGCGAACTATGGCTACACCTTC. Its translation is CASSEGANYGYTF.